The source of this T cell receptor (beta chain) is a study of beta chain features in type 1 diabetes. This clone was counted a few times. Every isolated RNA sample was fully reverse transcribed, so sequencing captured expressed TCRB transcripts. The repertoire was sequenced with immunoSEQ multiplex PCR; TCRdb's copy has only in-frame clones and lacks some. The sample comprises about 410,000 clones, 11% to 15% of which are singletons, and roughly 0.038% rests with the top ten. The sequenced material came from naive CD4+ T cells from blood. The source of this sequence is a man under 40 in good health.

The CDR3 nucleotides read TGTGCCAGCAGTGCCCGGCCAGGGGGAAGTTCACCCCTCCACTTT. The encoded protein is CASSARPGGSSPLHF. V is TRBV25-1 and J is TRBJ1-6; 7 positions agree with TRBD1. J was trimmed by 9 bases and V by 4 bases; bases with no gene match: 9. The germline CDR1 and CDR2 sequences are MGHDK and SYGVNS. The CDR3 covers 15 residues.